One T cell receptor (beta chain) is described in this entry. What it binds is unknown. These data are taken from a study of T-cell reconstitution after alpha-beta-depleted transplantation in children. Regarding the study as a whole: In some patients, recipient T cells and intrathymic progenitors surviving conditioning explained high day-60 diversity.

Preparation of the TCRbeta library used unique molecular identifiers. TCRdb re-analysed the PCR reads in MiXCR, keeping a single row per CDR3 protein. The sample lists approximately 1,000,000 distinct CDR3 sequences, about 31% seen once, with 25% to 35% in the top ten. The CDR3 runs to 15 residues. Per germline, CDR1 SGHRS and CDR2 YFSETQ. V dropped 4 bases and J dropped 4 bases, with 17 bases sitting between them. The sequencing here drew on PBMCs, mostly from graft donor cells, taken 360 days after TCRalphabeta/CD19-depleted stem cell transplant. This chain connects TRBV5-1 to TRBJ2-5; perhaps TRBD2 as D (7 bases). The source of this sequence is a boy in the first two years of life who had a stem cell transplant for SCID, so the T cells may come from the graft donor. The CDR3 sequence is CASSPLTGGGETQYF. CDR3 sequence (DNA): TGCGCCAGCAGCCCCTTGACGGGGGGCGGAGAGACCCAGTACTTC.